Detailed here is one T cell receptor beta chain. As yet, its antigen is unknown. The data originate from a study of cytomegalovirus exposure and HLA in healthy donors. General study findings and limits: Reported findings show TCR beta sequences accurately forecast HLA-A and HLA-B alleles in most subjects.

PCR amplification relied on 60 Vbeta primers (plus 13 Jbeta primers). The assay was immunoSEQ multiplex PCR, and TCRdb's table has in-frame clones only and misses some. This sample yields some 160,000 clones, of which about 85% are seen a single time; about 2.7% belongs to the top ten. Trimming cost V 4 bases and J 7 bases; bases outside gene matches: 14. CDR3 size: 18 residues. Germline V gene data show CDR1 as SQVTM and CDR2 as ANQGSEA. The sequencing sample was made of PBMCs. The source is a man between 25 and 39 years old in good health and CMV-seropositive. V and J are TRBV29-1 and TRBJ2-1, with 15 bases identical to TRBD2. CDR3 in amino acids: CSVAGLAGGPSGQNEQFF. The CDR3 DNA reads TGCAGCGTTGCTGGACTAGCGGGAGGGCCGAGTGGTCAAAATGAGCAGTTCTTC.